The TCR beta chain under discussion was sequenced for a study of T-cell reconstitution after alpha-beta-depleted transplantation in children. Overall study results and limits: Reportedly, alpha-beta T cells present about two months post-transplant originated from several hundred expanded clones of graft origin.

This clonotype showed up many times. What it recognizes is unknown. CDR3 length equals 14 residues. Between the trimmed V and J ends, which lost 6 bases and 5 bases, there was a span of 20 bases. Germline V CDR1 and CDR2: DFQATT, SNEGSKA (reference sequence). Unique molecular identifiers were built into the TCRbeta library. MiXCR, applied by TCRdb to the PCR reads, yields one record per CDR3 protein. The sample includes hundreds of thousands of distinct CDR3 sequences, around 13% of them seen just once. The chain is built from TRBV20-1 and TRBJ2-7, with D perhaps matching TRBD1 or TRBD2 (5 bases each). The sequences come from PBMCs, collected before TCRalphabeta/CD19-depleted stem cell transplant. The TCR comes from a girl aged 2 to 10 with congenital amegakaryocytic thrombocytopenia, due to receive a stem cell transplant. The CDR3 bases are TGCAGTGCCCGAGGTCTGAGGGGCGGTCACGAGCAGTACTTC. Amino acids: CSARGLRGGHEQYF.